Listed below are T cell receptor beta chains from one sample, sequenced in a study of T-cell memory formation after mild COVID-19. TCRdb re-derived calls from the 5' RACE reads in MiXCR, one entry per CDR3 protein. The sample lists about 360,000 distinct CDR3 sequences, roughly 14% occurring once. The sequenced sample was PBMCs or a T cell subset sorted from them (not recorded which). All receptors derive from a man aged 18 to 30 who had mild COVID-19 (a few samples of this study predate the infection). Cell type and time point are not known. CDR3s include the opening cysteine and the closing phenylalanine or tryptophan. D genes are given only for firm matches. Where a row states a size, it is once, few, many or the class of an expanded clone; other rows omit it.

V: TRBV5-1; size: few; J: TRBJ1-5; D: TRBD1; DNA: TGCGCCAGCAGCCCGGGACAGGGTTACAATCAGCCCCAGCATTTT; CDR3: CASSPGQGYNQPQHF
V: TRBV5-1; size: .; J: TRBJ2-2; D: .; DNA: TGCGCCAGCAGCTTGTACGGGGGAGGATTCACCGGGGAGCTGTTTTTT; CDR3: CASSLYGGGFTGELFF
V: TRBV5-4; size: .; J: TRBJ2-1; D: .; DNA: TGTGCCAGCAGCCAGACGAAGGGAAGTACCTACAATGAGCAGTTCTTC; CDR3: CASSQTKGSTYNEQFF
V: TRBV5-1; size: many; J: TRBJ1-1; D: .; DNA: TGCGCCAGCAGCTTGGCCGAGGGGGCTGAAGCTTTCTTT; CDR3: CASSLAEGAEAFF
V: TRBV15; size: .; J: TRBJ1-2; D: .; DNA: TGTGCCACCAGCAGAGCTGAACTCTATGGCTACACCTTC; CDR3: CATSRAELYGYTF
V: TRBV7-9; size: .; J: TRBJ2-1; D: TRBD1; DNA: TGTGCCAGCAGCCCCTCTCCGGGACAGGGCTTTAATGAGCAGTTCTTC; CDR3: CASSPSPGQGFNEQFF
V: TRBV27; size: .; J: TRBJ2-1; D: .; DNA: TGTGCCAGCAGTCCCACCTATCAGGGGATTCGCAATGAGCAGTTCTTC; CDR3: CASSPTYQGIRNEQFF
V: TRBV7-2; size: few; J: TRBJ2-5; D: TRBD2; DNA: TGTGCCAGCAGCATGACCGGGACAGCGGGGGGGGAGACCCAGTACTTC; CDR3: CASSMTGTAGGETQYF
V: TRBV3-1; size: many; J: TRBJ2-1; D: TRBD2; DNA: TGTGCCAGCAGCCGACTAGCGGGGAAAAGCTCCTACAATGAGCAGTTCTTC; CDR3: CASSRLAGKSSYNEQFF
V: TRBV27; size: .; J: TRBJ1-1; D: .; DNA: TGTGCCAGCAGTTTATCTTCGGGGGCGGACACTGAAGCTTTCTTT; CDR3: CASSLSSGADTEAFF
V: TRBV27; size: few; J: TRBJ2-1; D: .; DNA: TGTGCCAGCAGTTTAGGGACGTTCAGCTCCTACAATGAGCAGTTCTTC; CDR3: CASSLGTFSSYNEQFF
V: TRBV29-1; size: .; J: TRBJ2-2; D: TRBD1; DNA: TGCAGCGTGGGGACAGCCCTCACCGGGGAGCTGTTTTTT; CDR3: CSVGTALTGELFF
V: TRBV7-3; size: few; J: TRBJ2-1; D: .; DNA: TGTGCCAGCAGCTTAAGAGCTAGGGATGAGCAGTTCTTC; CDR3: CASSLRARDEQFF
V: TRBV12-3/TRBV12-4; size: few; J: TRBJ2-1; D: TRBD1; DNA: TGTGCCATCACTCAGGGACAGGGGTTTACGCAGTTCTTC; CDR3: CAITQGQGFTQFF
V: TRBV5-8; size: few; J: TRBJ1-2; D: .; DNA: TGTGCCAGCAGCGCTAATGGCTACACCTTC; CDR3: CASSANGYTF
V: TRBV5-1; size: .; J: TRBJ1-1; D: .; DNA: TGCGCCAGCAGCTTCGGACTGATGAACACTGAAGCTTTCTTT; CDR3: CASSFGLMNTEAFF
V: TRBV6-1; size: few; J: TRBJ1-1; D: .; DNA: TGTGCCAGCAGGGGAGGGTCGGCCACTGAAGCTTTCTTT; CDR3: CASRGGSATEAFF
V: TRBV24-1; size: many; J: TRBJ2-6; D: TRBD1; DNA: TGTGCCACCCCCAGGGGGCTGACTGGGGCCAACGTCCTGACTTTC; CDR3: CATPRGLTGANVLTF
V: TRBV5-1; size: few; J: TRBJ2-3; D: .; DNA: TGCGCCAGCAGCTTGGAGGGGGATACAGATACGCAGTATTTT; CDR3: CASSLEGDTDTQYF
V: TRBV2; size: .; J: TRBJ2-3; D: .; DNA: TGTGCCAGCAGTGATTATATAGCGGGCACAGATACGCAGTATTTT; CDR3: CASSDYIAGTDTQYF
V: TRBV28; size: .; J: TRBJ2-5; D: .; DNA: TGTGCCAGCAGTCTGGACCATCAAGAGACCCAGTACTTC; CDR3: CASSLDHQETQYF
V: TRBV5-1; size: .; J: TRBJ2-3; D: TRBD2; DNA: TGCGCCAGCAGCTTGGAGGCGGGGGAGAGCACAGATACGCAGTATTTT; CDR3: CASSLEAGESTDTQYF
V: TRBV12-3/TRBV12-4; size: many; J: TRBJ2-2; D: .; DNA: TGTGCCAGCACCCCCGGACTGAACACCGGGGAGCTGTTTTTT; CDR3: CASTPGLNTGELFF
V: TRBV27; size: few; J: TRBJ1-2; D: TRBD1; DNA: TGTGCCAGCAGGGGACAGGGGTTGAGCTACACCTTC; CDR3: CASRGQGLSYTF
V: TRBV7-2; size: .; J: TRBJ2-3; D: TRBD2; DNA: TGTGCCAGCAGGCTCGGGGGGGCCGGTGGAGATACGCAGTATTTT; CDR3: CASRLGGAGGDTQYF
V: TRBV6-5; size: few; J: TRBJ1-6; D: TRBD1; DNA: TGTGCCAGCAGTCGGGACAGGGGGTCCGACAGAAGGAGCTCCTATAATTCACCCCTCCACTTT; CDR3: CASSRDRGSDRRSSYNSPLHF
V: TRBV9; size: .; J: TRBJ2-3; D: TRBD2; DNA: TGTGCCAGCAGCGTAGAGGCGGGGGGCCTCGCAGATACGCAGTATTTT; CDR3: CASSVEAGGLADTQYF
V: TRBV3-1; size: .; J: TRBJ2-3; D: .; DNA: TGTGCCAGCAGCGTTGAGGTTGGTCACACAGATACGCAGTATTTT; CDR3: CASSVEVGHTDTQYF
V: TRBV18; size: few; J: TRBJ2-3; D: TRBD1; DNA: TGTGCCAGCTCACCACCCCGACAGGGTCCCGTTGCAGATACGCAGTATTTT; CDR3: CASSPPRQGPVADTQYF